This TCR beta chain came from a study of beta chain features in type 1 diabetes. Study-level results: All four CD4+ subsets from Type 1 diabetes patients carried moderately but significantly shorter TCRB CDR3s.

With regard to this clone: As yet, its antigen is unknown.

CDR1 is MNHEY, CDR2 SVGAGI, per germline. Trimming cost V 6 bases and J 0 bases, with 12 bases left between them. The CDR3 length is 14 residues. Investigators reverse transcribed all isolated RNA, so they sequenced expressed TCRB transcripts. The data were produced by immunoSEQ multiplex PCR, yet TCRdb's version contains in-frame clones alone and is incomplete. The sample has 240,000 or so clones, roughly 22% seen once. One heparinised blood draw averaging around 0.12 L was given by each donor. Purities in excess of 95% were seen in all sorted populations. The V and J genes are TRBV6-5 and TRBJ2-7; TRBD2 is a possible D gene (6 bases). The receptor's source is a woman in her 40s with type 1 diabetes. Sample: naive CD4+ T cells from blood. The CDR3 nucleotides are TGTGCCAGCAGGCCGGGACTGAGCTCCTACGAGCAGTACTTC. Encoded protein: CASRPGLSSYEQYF.